The 18 T cell receptor beta chains listed next were all sequenced from one sample in a study of OX40 agonist ivuxolimab in advanced cancers. Produced via immunoSEQ multiplex PCR; TCRdb's table is partial and in-frame only. The data contain nearly 95,000 clones, approximately 94% of them seen just once; the ten biggest clones take up 2.6%. Material: CD4+ or CD8+ T cells sorted from blood, obtained in a trial of the OX40 agonist ivuxolimab. These TCRs come from an adult with an advanced solid tumor such as melanoma, head and neck, liver or kidney cancer.

The J gene is TRBJ1-1, the V gene TRBV27, with D perhaps matching TRBD1 (5 bases). The CDR3 has 15 residues. The germline V gene has CDR1 MNHEY and CDR2 SMNVEV (reference sequence). Trimming removed 4 bases at V and 5 bases at J, with 17 bases between. The CDR3 region is CASSSLPLRGTEAFF. In DNA form, the CDR3 reads TGTGCCAGCAGTTCCTTACCTTTGAGGGGAACTGAAGCTTTCTTT.

The chain combines TRBV27 with TRBJ2-5; TRBD2 might be the D (6 bases). With 3 bases removed from V and 5 bases from J, the gap between germline ends came to 10 bases. The V gene's germline CDR1 is MNHEY and CDR2 SMNVEV (reference sequence). The CDR3 has 13 residues. In DNA, the CDR3 is TGTGCCAGCAGTTTGGGGGGAATGGAGACCCAGTACTTC. Protein product: CASSLGGMETQYF.

J is TRBJ2-7 and V is TRBV6-1, with 9 positions matching TRBD1. With 4 bases clipped from V and 3 bases from J, the junction kept 7 bases outside the gene matches. Per the germline V gene, CDR1 is MNHNS and CDR2 is SASEGT. The CDR3 has 15 residues. CDR3 sequence: CASSAPGQGFYEQYF. CDR3 DNA sequence: TGTGCCAGCAGTGCTCCGGGACAGGGATTCTACGAGCAGTACTTC.

The chain couples TRBV5-6 to TRBJ2-2; D call uncertain. V lost 1 base to trimming and J lost 5 bases, with 9 bases between them. The CDR3 is made up of 14 amino acids. CDR1 and CDR2 (germline): SGHDT, YYEEEE. The CDR3 bases are TGTGCCAGCAGCTTGTTTACTCTTACCGGGGAGCTGTTTTTT. Its protein is CASSLFTLTGELFF.

This clone occurred once. The chain carries TRBV6-1 and TRBJ1-5; 8 bases are shared with TRBD1. Trimming cost V 3 bases and J 5 bases; bases outside gene matches: 12. Germline-derived CDR1 and CDR2 are MNHNS and SASEGT. The CDR3 sequence is 17 residues long. The CDR3 is CASSDRSPDRADQPQHF. CDR3 in DNA: TGTGCCAGCAGTGACCGATCCCCGGACAGGGCAGATCAGCCCCAGCATTTT.

The gene calls are TRBV4-3 and TRBJ2-2; no clear D. The germline CDR1 and CDR2 sequences are LGHNA and YSLEER. The CDR3 is 16 amino acids. V was pared by 1 base and J by 3 bases, with 12 bases between. The CDR3, as DNA: TGCGCCAGCAGCCAAGGGGCAGAACAAGACACCGGGGAGCTGTTTTTT. It specifies CASSQGAEQDTGELFF.

CDR3 coding DNA: TGTGCTAGTGGTTGGGCCCCGGGACCGAACACCGGGGAGCTGTTTTTT. It yields the protein CASGWAPGPNTGELFF. This chain links TRBV12-5 with TRBJ2-2; either TRBD1 or TRBD2 may fit D (5 bases each). CDR3 length equals 16 residues. The ends were cut back, 4 bases at V and 0 bases at J, with 12 bases in the middle. From germline, CDR1 is LGHNT and CDR2 FRNRAP.

The chain links TRBV30 to TRBJ2-1, with TRBD1 as a possible D gene (6 bases). Trimming removed 7 bases at V and 4 bases at J, with 14 bases between. Germline values: CDR1 GTSNPN, CDR2 SVGIG (reference sequence). The CDR3 spans 13 residues. The CDR3 DNA sequence: TGTGCCTCTGGGGAGACAGGTTACAATGAGCAGTTCTTC. It codes for CASGETGYNEQFF.

The rearrangement joins TRBV18 to TRBJ1-2; D not certain. The CDR3 has 17 amino acids. Deletions cut 6 bases from V and 2 bases from J, with 22 bases between. Germline CDR1 is KGHSH and CDR2 is LQKENI. In DNA, the CDR3 is TGTGCCAGCTCTCCTAACCGATACGGAGTCTCAAACTATGGCTACACCTTC. It specifies CASSPNRYGVSNYGYTF.

The V and J genes are TRBV2 and TRBJ2-7, with TRBD2 as a possible D gene (5 bases). The CDR3 has 13 amino acids. Trimming removed 7 bases from V and 6 bases from J, with 16 bases in between. Germline lookup yields CDR1 SNHLY and CDR2 FYNNEI. The CDR3 sequence: CASTGLSSREQYF. The CDR3, as DNA: TGTGCCAGCACGGGCCTATCTAGCCGCGAGCAGTACTTC. Using reference TRBV2 and TRBJ2-7 for the parts outside the CDR3, the full variable domain is EPEVTQTPSHQVTQMGQEVILRCVPISNHLYFYWYRQILGQKVEFLVSFYNNEISEKSEIFDDQFSVERPDGSNFTLKIRSTKLEDSAMYFCASTGLSSREQYFGPGTRLTVT.

The chain joins TRBV7-3 to TRBJ2-5; 8 bases line up with TRBD2. Germline V gives CDR1 SGHTA, CDR2 FQGTGA. The CDR3 loop spans 21 amino acids. V dropped 1 base and J dropped 5; count of bases not matched to a gene: 24. This chain's CDR3 is CASSLKPLDLWREVLAETQYF. The CDR3 bases are TGTGCCAGCAGCTTAAAACCGCTCGACTTGTGGCGGGAGGTTTTAGCGGAGACCCAGTACTTC.

The chain has TRBV4-3 and TRBJ2-7; D is uncertain. The V gene's germline CDR1 is LGHNA and CDR2 YSLEER. The CDR3 runs to 14 residues. The germline V and J ends were trimmed by 1 base and 0 bases, with 7 bases remaining between them. The CDR3 region has the DNA TGCGCCAGCAGCCAAGTAGTCAGCTCCTACGAGCAGTACTTC. Translated, it gives CASSQVVSSYEQYF.

This clone was counted once. This chain joins TRBV19 and TRBJ1-1; the match to TRBD1 covers 8 bases. The V gene end was trimmed by 8 bases and the J gene end by 0 bases; junction bases not matched to a gene: 2. This CDR3 has 13 amino acids. Germline V gives CDR1 LNHDA, CDR2 SQIVND (reference sequence). CDR3: CASRTGLNTEAFF. The DNA for the CDR3 is TGTGCCAGTCGGACAGGGCTGAACACTGAAGCTTTCTTT.

The V gene is TRBV25-1, the J gene TRBJ1-5; unclear D gene. Germline V gives CDR1 MGHDK, CDR2 SYGVNS. The CDR3 is 16 amino acids. V was shortened by 1 base and J by 0 bases, with 10 bases between the two germline ends. Written as DNA, the CDR3 is TGTGCCAGCAGTGAATTTGGCCTATATAGCAATCAGCCCCAGCATTTT. As protein: CASSEFGLYSNQPQHF.

V gene TRBV5-1 combines with J gene TRBJ2-5; 7 bases are shared with TRBD2. The J call may be in error: the DNA end matches TRBJ2-7 better. Germline V gene sequence: CDR1 SGHRS, CDR2 YFSETQ. CDR3 length: 14 amino acids. The CDR3 region has the DNA TGCGCCAGCAGCTTGGTCGGGGGGACCTACGAGCAGTACTTC. Amino acid sequence: CASSLVGGTYEQYF.

J is TRBJ2-3 and V is TRBV4-1; D may be TRBD2 (5 bases). The CDR3 contains 13 residues. Germline CDR1 MGHRA, CDR2 YSYEKL. V lost 4 bases and J 6 bases, leaving 11 bases between the germline ends. CDR3 region: CASSRGRGDTQYF. DNA of the CDR3: TGCGCCAGCAGCCGGGGTCGCGGGGATACGCAGTATTTT.

V and J are TRBV25-1 and TRBJ1-3; maybe TRBD1 (6 bases). CDR1 is MGHDK and CDR2 is SYGVNS in the germline V gene. Trimming shortened V by 8 bases and J by 3 bases, and 11 bases separated the two germline ends. The CDR3 loop spans 13 amino acids. As DNA, the CDR3 is TGTGCCAGCGGGGGGACAATTGGAAACACCATATATTTT. Its translation is CASGGTIGNTIYF.

The chain has TRBV7-2 and TRBJ2-7; perhaps TRBD2 as D (6 bases). V gave up 1 base and J gave up 2 bases, with 18 bases separating them. This CDR3 region has 17 residues. Germline values: CDR1 SGHTA, CDR2 FQGNSA. The CDR3 region has the DNA TGTGCCAGCAGCTTAGTGGGGCGGGACTTCAGAACCTACGAGCAGTACTTC. The encoded protein is CASSLVGRDFRTYEQYF.